Listed below are T cell receptor beta chains from one sample, sequenced in a study of cytomegalovirus exposure and HLA in healthy donors. Here immunoSEQ multiplex PCR was the method, and the copy in TCRdb shows in-frame clones only, minus some. This repertoire shows 140,000 to 150,000 clones, over 70% found once; its top ten account for under 5%. Sequenced input: PBMCs. These receptor sequences come from a man in his forties in good health and CMV-seronegative. CDR3s include the opening cysteine and the closing phenylalanine or tryptophan. Fields, in order: J gene, D gene, V gene, clone size, CDR3 protein, CDR3 DNA. A D gene is named only where the DNA matches it firmly. Clone size appears in some rows only: once, few, many, or a class for an expanded clone.

TRBJ2-3 | TRBD1 | TRBV5-1 | . | CASRPGTGEDTQYF | TGCGCCAGCAGGCCCGGGACAGGGGAAGATACGCAGTATTTT
TRBJ2-5 | TRBD1 | TRBV5-6 | . | CASSFGTEETQYF | TGTGCCAGCAGCTTTGGGACAGAAGAGACCCAGTACTTC
TRBJ1-4 | . | TRBV5-1 | few | CASSSGGEEEKLFF | TGCGCCAGCAGTTCCGGAGGGGAGGAAGAAAAACTGTTTTTT
TRBJ1-1 | TRBD1 | TRBV7-2 | . | CASSRQGLNTEAFF | TGTGCCAGCAGCCGACAGGGGCTAAACACTGAAGCTTTCTTT
TRBJ2-2 | . | TRBV10-2 | . | CASSELQGGTGELFF | TGCGCCAGCAGTGAGCTTCAGGGGGGCACCGGGGAGCTGTTTTTT
TRBJ1-2 | . | TRBV19 | . | CASSIPHWGRGDTYGYTF | TGTGCCAGTAGTATTCCCCATTGGGGGCGGGGGGATACTTATGGCTACACCTTC
TRBJ2-5 | . | TRBV18 | . | CASSPLPLAEETQYF | TGTGCCAGCTCACCTCTGCCACTAGCCGAAGAGACCCAGTACTTC
TRBJ1-2 | TRBD1 | TRBV18 | . | CASSQRPATGGAGYGYTF | TGTGCCAGCTCACAACGCCCCGCGACAGGGGGCGCGGGCTATGGCTACACCTTC
TRBJ2-2 | TRBD2 | TRBV10-2 | . | CASCSGGVFTGELFF | TGCGCCAGCTGTAGCGGGGGGGTTTTCACCGGGGAGCTGTTTTTT
TRBJ2-3 | TRBD2 | TRBV30 | . | CAWSVVSGGRDTQYF | TGTGCCTGGAGTGTAGTTAGCGGGGGGCGGGATACGCAGTATTTT
TRBJ1-1 | . | TRBV6-5 | once | CASSFMRTTEAFF | TGTGCCAGCAGTTTTATGAGGACAACTGAAGCTTTCTTT
TRBJ2-1 | . | TRBV27 | . | CASRNGKVPYNEQFF | TGTGCCAGCAGAAACGGTAAAGTCCCATACAATGAGCAGTTCTTC
TRBJ1-1 | . | TRBV6-1 | . | CASSEGRDSTEAFF | TGTGCCAGCAGTGAAGGCAGGGATAGCACTGAAGCTTTCTTT
TRBJ2-3 | . | TRBV5-1 | . | CASSLGGVPGDTDTQYF | TGCGCCAGCAGCTTGGGCGGGGTACCGGGAGACACAGATACGCAGTATTTT
TRBJ1-5 | . | TRBV7-6 | few | CASSQGRIQPQHF | TGTGCCAGCAGCCAGGGGCGGATCCAGCCCCAGCATTTT
TRBJ2-7 | TRBD2 | TRBV7-6 | . | CASSLVAGGREQYF | TGTGCCAGCAGCTTAGTGGCGGGGGGGCGCGAGCAGTACTTC
TRBJ2-7 | . | TRBV29-1 | . | CSVEGRSLYEQYF | TGCAGCGTTGAGGGCAGGTCACTCTACGAGCAGTACTTC
TRBJ2-6 | . | TRBV5-4 | . | CASSFVRRGSGANVLTF | TGTGCCAGCAGCTTTGTACGGAGGGGATCTGGGGCCAACGTCCTGACTTTC
TRBJ2-7 | . | TRBV2 | . | CASSGFASSYEQYF | TGTGCCAGCAGTGGGTTCGCTAGCTCCTACGAGCAGTACTTC
TRBJ2-5 | TRBD1 | TRBV5-1 | . | CASSSGTAQETQYF | TGCGCCAGCAGTTCCGGGACAGCACAAGAGACCCAGTACTTC
TRBJ1-1 | . | TRBV9 | . | CASSVEPGSGTEAFF | TGTGCCAGCAGCGTAGAACCGGGTAGTGGGACTGAAGCTTTCTTT
TRBJ1-2 | TRBD1 | TRBV5-4 | . | CASSLAGQGAPGYTF | TGTGCCAGCAGCTTGGCGGGACAGGGGGCGCCTGGCTACACCTTC
TRBJ1-1 | . | TRBV27 | once | CASTFQGGNTEAFF | TGTGCCAGCACCTTTCAGGGTGGAAACACTGAAGCTTTCTTT
TRBJ2-3 | TRBD2 | TRBV25-1 | . | CASSDTSGGNTDTQYF | TGTGCCAGCAGTGACACTAGCGGGGGGAACACAGATACGCAGTATTTT
TRBJ2-7 | TRBD1 | TRBV5-1 | . | CASSLARGQDEQYF | TGCGCCAGCAGCTTGGCCAGGGGGCAGGACGAGCAGTACTTC
TRBJ2-1 | . | TRBV29-1 | once | CSVGAERVEQFF | TGCAGCGTTGGCGCTGAGAGGGTTGAGCAGTTCTTC
TRBJ1-1 | . | TRBV19 | . | CASSMSSNTEAFF | TGTGCCAGTAGTATGTCCAGTAACACTGAAGCTTTCTTT
TRBJ2-3 | . | TRBV4-1 | . | CASSQDRGSKSGTQYF | TGCGCCAGCAGCCAAGATCGGGGGTCTAAATCGGGTACGCAGTATTTT
TRBJ2-7 | . | TRBV5-4 | few | CAGGWGRMGEQYF | TGTGCCGGAGGGTGGGGCCGAATGGGGGAGCAGTACTTC
TRBJ1-1 | . | TRBV7-9 | . | CASSQHGTEAFF | TGTGCCAGCAGCCAACATGGCACTGAAGCTTTCTTT
TRBJ2-7 | . | TRBV21-1 | . | CASSPGQTSYEQYF | TGTGCCAGCAGCCCGGGACAGACCTCCTACGAGCAGTACTTC